This is a list of T cell receptor beta chains from one sample in a study of OX40 agonist ivuxolimab in advanced cancers. Sequencing was performed with immunoSEQ multiplex PCR; in TCRdb, only in-frame clones are kept and a portion is missing. The sample gives some 44,000 clones, around 87% of which show up once; 4% to 5% is in the top ten. Specimen: CD4+ or CD8+ T cells sorted from blood, collected in a trial of the OX40 agonist ivuxolimab. The receptors stem from an adult with an advanced solid tumor such as melanoma, head and neck, liver or kidney cancer. The CDR3 runs from the conserved cysteine through the conserved F or W. Each record gives: CDR3 DNA, CDR3 protein, J gene, D gene, V gene, clone size. The D gene is left open where the match is weak. Rows give clone size only sometimes, using once, few, many, or a class for an expanded clone.

DNA: TGTGCCAGCAGTTTGCGGACTAGCGAGTACAATGAGCAGTTCTTC; CDR3: CASSLRTSEYNEQFF; J: TRBJ2-1; D: TRBD2; V: TRBV27; size: -
DNA: TGTGCCAGCAGTCTACCGGGAGGCGGCTCCTATGGCTACACCTTC; CDR3: CASSLPGGGSYGYTF; J: TRBJ1-2; D: -; V: TRBV28; size: -
DNA: TGTGCCAGCAGTGAATTCGGACCCGAAGAGACCCAGTACTTC; CDR3: CASSEFGPEETQYF; J: TRBJ2-5; D: -; V: TRBV25-1; size: -
DNA: TGTGCCAGCCTCCAGGAAGAGACCCAGTACTTC; CDR3: CASLQEETQYF; J: TRBJ2-5; D: -; V: TRBV2; size: -
DNA: TGTGCCAGCAGTGAAGAAGGTGGTCCTTATGGCTACACCTTC; CDR3: CASSEEGGPYGYTF; J: TRBJ1-2; D: -; V: TRBV6-1; size: -
DNA: TGTGCCAGTAGTATCCGGGCAGGGGACAATGAGCAGTTCTTC; CDR3: CASSIRAGDNEQFF; J: TRBJ2-1; D: -; V: TRBV19; size: -
DNA: TGTGCCAGCAGTCTAGCAGTTACGGGTCAGCCCCAGCATTTT; CDR3: CASSLAVTGQPQHF; J: TRBJ1-5; D: -; V: TRBV28; size: -
DNA: TGTGCCAGCAGGAATCAGGGGGCAGATACGCAGTATTTT; CDR3: CASRNQGADTQYF; J: TRBJ2-3; D: TRBD1; V: TRBV6-4; size: -
DNA: TGTGCCAGCAGCTTAACATATCACAGGATCGGGGCAGATACGCAGTATTTT; CDR3: CASSLTYHRIGADTQYF; J: TRBJ2-3; D: -; V: TRBV11-2; size: -
DNA: TGTGCCTGGAGTTCGGGACAGGGGGGAAACATTCAGTACTTC; CDR3: CAWSSGQGGNIQYF; J: TRBJ2-4; D: TRBD1; V: TRBV30; size: -
DNA: TGTGCCAGTAGTATCGGCGGGTTTTACAATGAGCAGTTCTTC; CDR3: CASSIGGFYNEQFF; J: TRBJ2-1; D: -; V: TRBV19; size: -
DNA: TGTGCCACCAGCACGGGACTAGAGACCTACAATGAGCAGTTCTTC; CDR3: CATSTGLETYNEQFF; J: TRBJ2-1; D: TRBD2; V: TRBV15; size: -
DNA: TGTGCCATCAGTCTACCGGGAGCCTACGAGCAGTACTTC; CDR3: CAISLPGAYEQYF; J: TRBJ2-7; D: -; V: TRBV10-3; size: -
DNA: TGTGCCAGCAGTTACTCGGGCTCAACAGGGGGCTACGAGCAGTACTTC; CDR3: CASSYSGSTGGYEQYF; J: TRBJ2-7; D: TRBD1; V: TRBV6-5; size: -
DNA: TGTGCCAGTAGTCCTAGGAGGGTTGGGGTCTCTAACACTGAAGCTTTCTTT; CDR3: CASSPRRVGVSNTEAFF; J: TRBJ1-1; D: -; V: TRBV19; size: -
DNA: TGTGCCAGCAGCTTAGCGGGTATAGTGACCGGGGAGCTGTTTTTT; CDR3: CASSLAGIVTGELFF; J: TRBJ2-2; D: -; V: TRBV7-2; size: -
DNA: TGTGCCAGCAGCGTAGGGGGTTCGTTGGACGAGCAGTACTTC; CDR3: CASSVGGSLDEQYF; J: TRBJ2-7; D: -; V: TRBV9; size: once
DNA: TGCGCCAGCAGGCTGTCACTAGCGGACAATGAGCAGTTCTTC; CDR3: CASRLSLADNEQFF; J: TRBJ2-1; D: TRBD2; V: TRBV4-1; size: -
DNA: TGTGCCAGTAGTATCCGGCCTGAACCGAGTGAGCAGTTCTTC; CDR3: CASSIRPEPSEQFF; J: TRBJ2-1; D: -; V: TRBV19; size: -
DNA: TGCGCCAGCAACTCGGCAGGGAGCTCCTACGAGCAGTACTTC; CDR3: CASNSAGSSYEQYF; J: TRBJ2-7; D: -; V: TRBV5-1; size: -
DNA: TGTGCCAGCAGCGTAGGGGTACGGGTGAACGGGGAGCTGTTTTTT; CDR3: CASSVGVRVNGELFF; J: TRBJ2-2; D: -; V: TRBV9; size: -
DNA: TGCGCCAGCAGCCAATTCACTTCAGGGAACGAAAAACTGTTTTTT; CDR3: CASSQFTSGNEKLFF; J: TRBJ1-4; D: -; V: TRBV4-1; size: -
DNA: TGTGCCAGCAGCTTATTTCCAGGGGGCAATGAGCAGTTCTTC; CDR3: CASSLFPGGNEQFF; J: TRBJ2-1; D: TRBD1; V: TRBV7-2; size: -
DNA: TGTGCCAGCAGCCCGACAGGGGGCCACACCGGGGAGCTGTTTTTT; CDR3: CASSPTGGHTGELFF; J: TRBJ2-2; D: TRBD1; V: TRBV11-3; size: -
DNA: TGTGCCAGCAGCAAATCCCCATCCGGGACAGACTACGAGCAGTACTTC; CDR3: CASSKSPSGTDYEQYF; J: TRBJ2-7; D: -; V: TRBV21-1; size: -
DNA: TGTGCCAGCAGCTTAGATCGCTCGAACTATGGCTACACCTTC; CDR3: CASSLDRSNYGYTF; J: TRBJ1-2; D: -; V: TRBV11-2; size: -
DNA: TGTGCCTCAGGAGGGGTAGCGGCCCAAGAGACCCAGTACTTC; CDR3: CASGGVAAQETQYF; J: TRBJ2-5; D: -; V: TRBV27; size: -
DNA: TGTGCCATCAGAGGGACTAGCGGGACCGGGGAGCTGTTTTTT; CDR3: CAIRGTSGTGELFF; J: TRBJ2-2; D: TRBD2; V: TRBV10-3; size: -
DNA: TGTGCCAGCAGCTTAAGGCCCGGAAACACCATATATTTT; CDR3: CASSLRPGNTIYF; J: TRBJ1-3; D: -; V: TRBV7-2; size: -
DNA: TGTGCCAGCTCACCACGGGAAAACTACGAGCAGTACTTC; CDR3: CASSPRENYEQYF; J: TRBJ2-7; D: -; V: TRBV18; size: -
DNA: TGTGCCAGCTCAGGACAGTCCGGGGTTGGTAATGAGCAGTTCTTC; CDR3: CASSGQSGVGNEQFF; J: TRBJ2-1; D: -; V: TRBV18; size: -
DNA: TGTGCCAGCAGCCAGGGGAGAGGCTATGGCTACACCTTC; CDR3: CASSQGRGYGYTF; J: TRBJ1-2; D: -; V: TRBV14; size: -
DNA: TGTGCCAGCAGCTTGTGGACAGGGGTGGTCTATGGCTACACCTTC; CDR3: CASSLWTGVVYGYTF; J: TRBJ1-2; D: TRBD1; V: TRBV5-4; size: -
DNA: TGTGCCAGCAGCGTCGGGACAGACTCCTACAATGAGCAGTTCTTC; CDR3: CASSVGTDSYNEQFF; J: TRBJ2-1; D: TRBD1; V: TRBV5-4; size: -
DNA: TGTGCCAGCAGTTACTCGAAAGTTCGGGATGAAAAACTGTTTTTT; CDR3: CASSYSKVRDEKLFF; J: TRBJ1-4; D: -; V: TRBV6-5; size: -
DNA: TGCAGCGTTGTGGCATCTGAAGAGACCCAGTACTTC; CDR3: CSVVASEETQYF; J: TRBJ2-5; D: -; V: TRBV29-1; size: -
DNA: TGCGCCAGCAGCTGGACAGGGGTGGGCGAGCAGTACTTC; CDR3: CASSWTGVGEQYF; J: TRBJ2-7; D: TRBD1; V: TRBV5-1; size: -
DNA: TGTGCCAGCAGCCAAGTCCTCGGGACAGGATATGGCTACACCTTC; CDR3: CASSQVLGTGYGYTF; J: TRBJ1-2; D: TRBD1; V: TRBV6-5; size: -
DNA: TGTGCCAGCAGTGATTGGGACACGCTCTACGAGCAGTACTTC; CDR3: CASSDWDTLYEQYF; J: TRBJ2-7; D: -; V: TRBV6-1; size: -
DNA: TGCGCCAGCAGCCATGGACAGGGGGAGGGCGAGCAGTACTTC; CDR3: CASSHGQGEGEQYF; J: TRBJ2-7; D: TRBD1; V: TRBV4-3; size: -
DNA: TGTGCCAGCAGCTTAGGTTCCGGGTATGAGCAGTTCTTC; CDR3: CASSLGSGYEQFF; J: TRBJ2-1; D: -; V: TRBV7-2; size: -
DNA: TGTGCCAGCAGTGATCCGAGTCGGGAGACCCAGTACTTC; CDR3: CASSDPSRETQYF; J: TRBJ2-5; D: -; V: TRBV2; size: -
DNA: TGTGCCAGCAGCTTGGGGCCAGGGCTAGCCGCAACTAATGAAAAACTGTTTTTT; CDR3: CASSLGPGLAATNEKLFF; J: TRBJ1-4; D: -; V: TRBV5-4; size: -
DNA: TGTGCCAGCAAGCACAGGGCGAACACCGGGGAGCTGTTTTTT; CDR3: CASKHRANTGELFF; J: TRBJ2-2; D: -; V: TRBV9; size: -
DNA: TGTGCCAGCCAAAATCAGAGACAAGAGACCCAGTACTTC; CDR3: CASQNQRQETQYF; J: TRBJ2-5; D: -; V: TRBV7-8; size: -
DNA: TGTGCCAGCAGCTTACTGGGGAACTATGGCTACACCTTC; CDR3: CASSLLGNYGYTF; J: TRBJ1-2; D: -; V: TRBV7-2; size: -
DNA: TGTGCCAGCAGTTACTCGCGAGAGACCCAGTACTTC; CDR3: CASSYSRETQYF; J: TRBJ2-5; D: -; V: TRBV6-5; size: -
DNA: TGTGCCAGCAGGGGGTTTGGGGCCAACGTCCTGACTTTC; CDR3: CASRGFGANVLTF; J: TRBJ2-6; D: -; V: TRBV5-4; size: -
DNA: TGTGCCAGCAGTGGACTAGCGGGAGGGTGGGAGACCCAGTACTTC; CDR3: CASSGLAGGWETQYF; J: TRBJ2-5; D: TRBD2; V: TRBV28; size: -
DNA: TGTGCCAGCAGCTTGGACGGAGGCGGCTACACCTTC; CDR3: CASSLDGGGYTF; J: TRBJ1-2; D: -; V: TRBV7-9; size: -
DNA: TGTGCCAGCAGCTCCCAGGCGGGGGGAAACACCATATATTTT; CDR3: CASSSQAGGNTIYF; J: TRBJ1-3; D: -; V: TRBV7-2; size: -
DNA: TGTGCCTGGAGTGTACGCGGAGTCCATGAGCAGTTCTTC; CDR3: CAWSVRGVHEQFF; J: TRBJ2-1; D: -; V: TRBV30; size: -
DNA: TGTGCCAGCAGTGGACAGGGGAGGAACACTGAAGCTTTCTTT; CDR3: CASSGQGRNTEAFF; J: TRBJ1-1; D: TRBD1; V: TRBV2; size: once
DNA: TGTGCCAGCAGTTCCCGGGACAGGGCCTCCAATGAGCAGTTCTTC; CDR3: CASSSRDRASNEQFF; J: TRBJ2-1; D: TRBD1; V: TRBV28; size: -
DNA: TGTGCCAGCTCACCAGGGACAGAAAATTCACCCCTCCACTTT; CDR3: CASSPGTENSPLHF; J: TRBJ1-6; D: TRBD1; V: TRBV18; size: -